This T cell receptor beta chain was recovered during a study of cytomegalovirus exposure and HLA in healthy donors. Study summary: Earlier work reported around 110 million unique TCR beta sequences from 150 million to 200 million T cells. Study-wide points: A later look showed TCR association rates differing by HLA locus, highest for DRB1 and lowest for HLA-C. The study dropped some indistinguishable V segments, TRBV6-2 and TRBV6-3 among them. Later on, a genetic analysis was performed. It linked a missense variant in DCLRE1C with V- and J-gene trimming of TCR beta.

Germline-derived CDR1 and CDR2 are MDHEN and SYDVKM. V was trimmed by 3 bases and J by 0 bases, leaving 15 bases between them. This CDR3 comprises 17 residues. Primers: 60 Vbeta forward and 13 Jbeta reverse. Clones were sequenced by immunoSEQ multiplex PCR, and TCRdb holds only the in-frame ones, with some missing. This table holds 170,000 or so clones, 75% to 90% found once. A note on this clone: The antigen is undetermined.

Sequenced input: PBMCs. The V and J genes are TRBV28 and TRBJ2-1; no clear D. The origin of this receptor is a male donor in good health and CMV-seropositive. This CDR3 is CASSLSPSAPSYNEQFF. DNA for the CDR3: TGTGCCAGCAGTTTGTCCCCGTCCGCGCCCTCCTACAATGAGCAGTTCTTC.